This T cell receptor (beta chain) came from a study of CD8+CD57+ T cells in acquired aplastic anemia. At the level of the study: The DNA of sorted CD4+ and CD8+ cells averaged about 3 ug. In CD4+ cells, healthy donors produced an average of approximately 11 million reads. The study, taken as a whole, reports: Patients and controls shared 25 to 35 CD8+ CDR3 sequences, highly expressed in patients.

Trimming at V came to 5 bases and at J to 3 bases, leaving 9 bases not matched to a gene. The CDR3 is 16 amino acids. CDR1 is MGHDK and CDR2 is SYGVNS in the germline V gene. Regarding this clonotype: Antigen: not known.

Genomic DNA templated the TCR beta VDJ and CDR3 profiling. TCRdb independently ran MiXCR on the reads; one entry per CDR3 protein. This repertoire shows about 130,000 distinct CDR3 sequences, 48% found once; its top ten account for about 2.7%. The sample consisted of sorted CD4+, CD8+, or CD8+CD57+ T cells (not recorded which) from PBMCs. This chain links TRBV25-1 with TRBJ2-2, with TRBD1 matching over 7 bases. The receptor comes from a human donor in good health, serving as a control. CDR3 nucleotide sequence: TGTGCCAGCAGTTTATTGGGACAGTTCTACACCGGGGAGCTGTTTTTT. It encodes CASSLLGQFYTGELFF.